The source of this T cell receptor (beta chain) is a study of cytotoxic CD8 clonotypes in ibrutinib-treated CLL. As for the study in general: Response was recorded as partial in 25 or so patients and complete in 2; at median roughly 62 months, approximately 15 remained remitted and about twelve had progressed.

The V end was cut by 2 bases, the J end by 3 bases, with 11 bases between. CDR3 length: 14 amino acids. Germline-derived CDR1 and CDR2 are MDHEN and SYDVKM. Targeted sequencing depth ranged from 1 in 200,000 to 1 in 1 million T cells. Sequencing used immunoSEQ multiplex PCR; TCRdb keeps in-frame clones, though not all of them. The sample lists about 130,000 clones, roughly three quarters seen once, with 9.5% to 15% in the top ten. The source of around 2 micrograms of genomic DNA for TCR beta libraries was cryopreserved PBMCs. Sequenced here: PBMCs, sampled after 12 months of ibrutinib treatment. The genes are TRBV28 and TRBJ2-7, with D perhaps matching TRBD1 (6 bases). The TCR sequence derives from a human donor with chronic lymphocytic leukemia. Here the CDR3 DNA reads TGTGCCAGCAGTTTACAGGGGCCCCTCTACGAGCAGTACTTC. This codes for CASSLQGPLYEQYF.